What follows are 27 T cell receptor beta chains derived from one specimen sequenced in a study of cytomegalovirus exposure and HLA in healthy donors. Only in-frame clones appear in the TCRdb table, and some are missing; sequencing was by immunoSEQ multiplex PCR. The sample yields more than 110,000 clones, 70% to 90% seen once. The sequenced material came from PBMCs. All receptors come from a young woman in good health and CMV-seropositive.

Turning to this clone: Other DNA sequences from this sample encode an identical CDR3 as well. V gene TRBV5-1 combines with J gene TRBJ1-6; a possible D gene is TRBD1 (6 bases). V was pared by 0 bases and J by 11 bases, with 9 bases between. Germline CDR1 reads SGHRS; CDR2 reads YFSETQ. This CDR3 spans 13 amino acids. The CDR3: CASSLEQGTPLHF. The DNA of the CDR3 is TGCGCCAGCAGCTTGGAGCAGGGGACACCCCTCCACTTT.

This clone was found a few times. This sequence joins TRBV11-2 and TRBJ2-1; no firm D call. The CDR3 is 14 amino acids. Trimming left V 1 base short and J 0 bases short, with 4 bases between. Germline V gene lookup returns CDR1 SGHAT and CDR2 FQNNGV. The CDR3 DNA reads TGTGCCAGCAGCTTAGTCAGCTCCTACAATGAGCAGTTCTTC. This gives the protein CASSLVSSYNEQFF.

This clone was observed a single time. This chain uses TRBV20-1 with TRBJ2-3, with no clear D. Per germline, CDR1 DFQATT and CDR2 SNEGSKA (reference sequence). Trimming removed 5 bases at V and 5 bases at J, with 8 bases between. The CDR3 has 11 residues. Here the CDR3 reads CSAESVDTQYF. The CDR3 DNA sequence: TGCAGTGCTGAGAGCGTAGATACGCAGTATTTT.

This chain connects TRBV4-2 to TRBJ2-5, with TRBD1 identical over 7 bases. The CDR3 covers 16 residues. The V segment lost 7 bases and the J segment 5 bases; nucleotides outside the gene matches: 16. Looked up from germline, CDR1 is LGHNA and CDR2 is YNFKEQ. CDR3 in amino acids: CASTLPRDSLGETQYF. In DNA, the CDR3 is TGTGCCAGCACACTGCCGAGGGACAGTCTCGGGGAGACCCAGTACTTC.

The chain recombines TRBV11-3 with TRBJ2-5; 7 nucleotides align to TRBD1. This CDR3 region has 15 residues. Germline CDR1 and CDR2: SGHNT and YENEEA. Trimming removed 6 bases from V and 4 bases from J; junction bases left unmatched: 11. The CDR3: CASSPLTGELETQYF. The CDR3 bases are TGTGCCAGCAGTCCACTTACAGGGGAACTAGAGACCCAGTACTTC. Full variable domain (remainder filled in from reference TRBV11-3 and TRBJ2-5): EAGVVQSPRYKIIEKKQPVAFWCNPISGHNTLYWYLQNLGQGPELLIRYENEEAVDDSQLPKDRFSAERLKGVDSTLKIQPAELGDSAVYLCASSPLTGELETQYFGPGTRLLVL.

This chain joins TRBV5-1 and TRBJ1-1; D is possibly TRBD1 (6 bases). This CDR3 spans 13 amino acids. With 4 bases removed from V and 1 base from J, the gap between germline ends came to 8 bases. The germline gives CDR1 SGHRS, CDR2 YFSETQ. CDR3 region: CASSVDRNTEAFF. In DNA, the CDR3 is TGCGCCAGCAGCGTGGACAGGAACACTGAAGCTTTCTTT.

This clone has only one observation. The J gene is TRBJ2-1, the V gene TRBV2; 10 bases line up with TRBD2. The J segment lost 5 bases and the V segment lost 10 bases, leaving 8 bases of the junction unmatched. The CDR3 sequence is 14 residues long. Germline lookup yields CDR1 SNHLY and CDR2 FYNNEI. The chain's CDR3 is CATPGLATNNEQFF. The DNA of the CDR3 is TGTGCCACCCCGGGACTAGCGACGAACAATGAGCAGTTCTTC.

This chain joins TRBV7-2 and TRBJ2-5; D gene uncertain. Trimming removed 3 bases at V and 5 bases at J, with 10 bases between. The CDR3 covers 13 residues. Germline lookup yields CDR1 SGHTA and CDR2 FQGNSA. The CDR3 is CASSFLVRETQYF. In nucleotides, the CDR3 is TGTGCCAGCAGCTTTCTAGTCCGGGAGACCCAGTACTTC.

This chain links TRBV30 with TRBJ2-7; D is unclear. The CDR3 runs to 13 residues. Germline CDR1 reads GTSNPN; CDR2 reads SVGIG (reference sequence). Trimming cost V 0 bases and J 6 bases, with 12 bases left between them. CDR3 in amino acids: CAWSVLQVGEQYF. In DNA form, the CDR3 reads TGTGCCTGGAGTGTACTTCAGGTCGGCGAGCAGTACTTC.

The chain recombines TRBV9 with TRBJ1-5, with D perhaps TRBD1 (5 bases). Deletions cut 3 bases from V and 0 bases from J, with 10 bases between. This CDR3 contains 15 residues. Germline V gene lookup returns CDR1 SGDLS and CDR2 YYNGEE. CDR3 sequence (DNA): TGTGCCAGCAGCGCCGGGGGGGTTAGCAATCAGCCCCAGCATTTT. Amino acid sequence: CASSAGGVSNQPQHF.

The chain recombines TRBV10-2 with TRBJ2-7; no firm D call. This CDR3 comprises 14 residues. V was trimmed by 4 bases and J by 4 bases, leaving 14 bases between them. CDR1 and CDR2 (germline): WSHSY, SAAADI. CDR3 amino acids: CASSGKIRSYEQYF. The CDR3 DNA is TGCGCCAGCAGTGGTAAAATTAGGAGTTACGAGCAGTACTTC.

V and J are TRBV7-9 and TRBJ1-5; D gene uncertain. V gave up 2 bases and J gave up 5 bases, with 7 bases separating them. There are 13 residues in the CDR3. The germline gives CDR1 SEHNR, CDR2 FQNEAQ (reference sequence). CDR3 residues: CASSLSGDQPQHF. CDR3 nucleotide sequence: TGTGCCAGCAGCTTATCGGGAGATCAGCCCCAGCATTTT.

This chain connects TRBV2 to TRBJ1-5; TRBD1 aligns across 9 bases. Germline V gene sequence: CDR1 SNHLY, CDR2 FYNNEI. The CDR3 length is 14 residues. Trimming removed 6 bases from V and 5 bases from J; junction bases left unmatched: 5. CDR3 sequence reads: CASRPGQGYQPQHF. CDR3 DNA: TGTGCCAGCAGGCCGGGACAGGGATATCAGCCCCAGCATTTT. Looking up the rest from reference TRBV2 and TRBJ1-5 gives the full variable domain: EPEVTQTPSHQVTQMGQEVILRCVPISNHLYFYWYRQILGQKVEFLVSFYNNEISEKSEIFDDQFSVERPDGSNFTLKIRSTKLEDSAMYFCASRPGQGYQPQHFGDGTRLSIL.

This clone appeared a single time. The chain recombines TRBV28 with TRBJ2-4, with D possibly matching TRBD2 (6 bases). Deletions cut 4 bases from V and 9 bases from J, with 19 bases between. The CDR3 is 15 residues long. Germline CDR1 MDHEN, CDR2 SYDVKM. The CDR3 nucleotides read TGTGCCAGCAGTTCTGGAGGGGTCCGGAGAACCATTCAGTACTTC. This gives the protein CASSSGGVRRTIQYF.

J is TRBJ2-7 and V is TRBV19, with D possibly being TRBD1 (6 bases). V lost 4 bases and J 5 bases, leaving 21 bases between the germline ends. This CDR3 contains 16 residues. Looked up from germline, CDR1 is LNHDA and CDR2 is SQIVND (reference sequence). Here the CDR3 reads CASSTAKGVRRDEQYF. CDR3 coding DNA: TGTGCCAGTAGTACAGCAAAGGGGGTTCGTCGCGACGAGCAGTACTTC.

The chain is built from TRBV9 and TRBJ2-1; 10 positions agree with TRBD2. V gave up 6 bases and J gave up 0 bases; unmatched junction bases: 6. Germline-derived CDR1 and CDR2 are SGDLS and YYNGEE. CDR3 length: 16 amino acids. The CDR3 reads CASTRLAGASYNEQFF. In DNA form, the CDR3 reads TGTGCCAGCACCCGTCTAGCGGGAGCCTCCTACAATGAGCAGTTCTTC.

This clone was observed a few times. The chain joins TRBV5-1 to TRBJ2-7; no clear D. The CDR3 runs 12 residues. Looked up from germline, CDR1 is SGHRS and CDR2 is YFSETQ. Trimming stripped 4 bases from V and 3 bases from J, with 8 bases between. CDR3 in DNA: TGCGCCAGCAGCCCTAACCTCTACGAGCAGTACTTC. Translation gives CASSPNLYEQYF.

The CDR3 coding sequence is TGTGCCAGCAGCCCCGGACAGGTACTTTCCACTGAAGCTTTCTTT. It encodes CASSPGQVLSTEAFF. This sequence joins TRBV4-2 and TRBJ1-1, with 7 bases that match TRBD1. From germline, CDR1 is LGHNA and CDR2 YNFKEQ. The CDR3 loop spans 15 amino acids. J was trimmed by 4 bases and V by 4 bases; bases with no gene match: 9.

The V and J genes are TRBV6-1 and TRBJ1-2; the match to TRBD1 covers 7 bases. Germline V CDR1 and CDR2: MNHNS, SASEGT. The CDR3 is 14 amino acids. After removal of 7 bases from V and 7 bases from J, the junction contained 12 bases not matched to a gene. The CDR3 reads CASTRGRYYGGYTF. CDR3 in DNA: TGTGCCAGCACGAGGGGGCGATACTACGGTGGCTACACCTTC.

The chain recombines TRBV7-8 with TRBJ1-6; D gene ambiguous. V gave up 1 base and J gave up 3 bases, with 10 bases separating them. In germline, CDR1 is SGHVS, CDR2 FQNEAQ. The CDR3 runs to 16 residues. The CDR3 spells CASSLVSAIYNSPLHF. CDR3 in DNA: TGTGCCAGCAGCTTAGTATCAGCGATCTATAATTCACCCCTCCACTTT.

Concerning this clone itself: An end of the junction differs from the germline gene, which may be a read error. The J gene is TRBJ1-5, the V gene TRBV19; 10 bases are a match to TRBD1. Per the germline V gene, CDR1 is LNHDA and CDR2 is SQIVND (reference sequence). The CDR3 is 15 amino acids. CDR3 bases: TGTGCCAGCAGTAGTGGGACAGGGGTGCGGCAGCCCCAGCATTTT. It yields the protein CASSSGTGVRQPQHF.

V gene TRBV6-5 combines with J gene TRBJ1-2; no definite D call. The germline gives CDR1 MNHEY, CDR2 SVGAGI. Trimming took off 10 bases at V and 8 bases at J, with 11 bases between the two ends. CDR3 length: 10 residues. The CDR3 region has the DNA TGTGCCACGACCGGGAACGGCTACACCTTC. This sequence encodes CATTGNGYTF.

This chain links TRBV9 with TRBJ1-2; 10 bases are shared with TRBD1. The CDR3 has 17 amino acids. Germline V gene data show CDR1 as SGDLS and CDR2 as YYNGEE. Losses at the gene ends were 3 bases for V and 7 bases for J; bases not matched to a gene: 15. CDR3 nucleotides: TGTGCCAGCAGCGCCGGAGGGATAAGACAGGGGGCAGGTGGCTACACCTTC. Protein sequence: CASSAGGIRQGAGGYTF.

The J gene is TRBJ1-1, the V gene TRBV7-9; perhaps TRBD1 as D (5 bases). Between the trimmed V and J ends, which lost 5 bases and 3 bases, there was a span of 19 bases. CDR1 and CDR2 from the germline V gene are SEHNR and FQNEAQ (reference sequence). The CDR3 is made up of 16 amino acids. CDR3 residues: CASSVEEGFRDTEAFF. The CDR3 DNA is TGTGCCAGCAGCGTAGAGGAGGGGTTTAGGGACACTGAAGCTTTCTTT.

The J gene is TRBJ2-1, the V gene TRBV19; 10 nucleotides line up with TRBD2. Germline V CDR1 and CDR2: LNHDA, SQIVND (reference sequence). The length of the CDR3 is 15 residues. J was trimmed by 2 bases and V by 6 bases; bases with no gene match: 4. CDR3: CASRRTSGPYNEQFF. The CDR3 region has the DNA TGTGCCAGTAGACGGACTAGCGGACCCTACAATGAGCAGTTCTTC.

The rearrangement uses TRBV19 and TRBJ2-1, with 9 bases fitting TRBD1. Germline CDR1 is LNHDA and CDR2 is SQIVND (reference sequence). The CDR3 is made up of 16 amino acids. V lost 5 bases to trimming and J lost 7 bases; unmatched junction nucleotides: 12. CDR3 in DNA: TGTGCCAGTAGTGTTCGGCCGGGACAGGGAAATAATGAGCAGTTCTTC. Amino acid sequence: CASSVRPGQGNNEQFF.

The genes are TRBV15 and TRBJ1-5; 7 nucleotides align to TRBD1. In germline, CDR1 is LNHNV, CDR2 YYDKDF (reference sequence). The CDR3 totals 15 residues. V trimming: 4 bases; J trimming: 0 bases; junction bases outside the gene matches: 3. Written as DNA, the CDR3 is TGTGCCACCAGCAAGACAGGGCTTAGCAATCAGCCCCAGCATTTT. Encoded protein: CATSKTGLSNQPQHF.